One and the same sample provided the 30 T cell receptor beta chains below, sequenced in a study of blood T cell repertoires in COVID-19. Using immunoSEQ multiplex PCR, the repertoire was profiled, and TCRdb retains in-frame clones only, with some absent. The repertoire holds some 160,000 clones, with about 82% as singletons. What was sequenced was peripheral blood. The receptors originated from an elderly woman with COVID-19, enrolled during active disease.

Only one count was recorded for this clone. The chain couples TRBV5-1 to TRBJ2-7, with TRBD2 matching 12 bases. The germline gives CDR1 SGHRS, CDR2 YFSETQ. The CDR3 length is 14 residues. V was pared by 6 bases and J by 6 bases, with 7 bases of the junction left unmatched. In nucleotides, the CDR3 is TGCGCCAGCACCGCTAGCGGGGGGGTAGCCGAGCAGTACTTC. This sequence encodes CASTASGGVAEQYF.

The J gene is TRBJ2-2, the V gene TRBV5-1; TRBD2 is a possible D gene (6 bases). From germline, CDR1 is SGHRS and CDR2 YFSETQ. V shed 4 bases and J shed 7 bases, with 11 bases lying between them. The length of the CDR3 is 13 residues. The CDR3: CASSNSGVGELFF. The CDR3 DNA follows: TGCGCCAGCAGCAACTCGGGAGTCGGGGAGCTGTTTTTT.

V gene TRBV10-3 combines with J gene TRBJ2-2, with TRBD1 as a possible D gene (6 bases). V was clipped by 2 bases and J by 1 base, with 8 bases between them. Germline lookup yields CDR1 ENHRY and CDR2 SYGVKD. The CDR3 runs 15 residues. DNA of the CDR3: TGTGCCATCAGTGAGGCGACAGGGAACACCGGGGAGCTGTTTTTT. Residues: CAISEATGNTGELFF.

This clone was seen a handful of times. For the CDR3, the DNA is TGTGCCAGCAGCAACGACAGGGATTCACCCCTCCACTTT. Its protein product is CASSNDRDSPLHF. This chain uses TRBV21-1 with TRBJ1-6; the table's D call, TRBD1, was not checked against the DNA. TRBV21-1 is a known pseudogene. The CDR3 has 13 residues.

The chain employs TRBV20-1 and TRBJ1-5; D remains ambiguous. The CDR3 consists of 16 residues. V was cut by 6 bases and J by 7 bases, with 25 bases left in between. The germline gives CDR1 DFQATT, CDR2 SNEGSKA (reference sequence). In nucleotides, the CDR3 is TGCAGTGCCAGTCGGGAGACGGCTACGGGTGAGCAGCCCCAGCATTTT. Protein sequence: CSASRETATGEQPQHF.

CDR3 nucleotides: TGTGCCAGCAGCTTTGGGGGGGCGGGTTTGAACGAGCAGTACTTC. Translating it yields CASSFGGAGLNEQYF. The chain couples TRBV7-2 to TRBJ2-7, with D perhaps matching TRBD2 (7 bases). The germline V gene has CDR1 SGHTA and CDR2 FQGNSA. This CDR3 region has 15 residues. The V and J ends lost 3 bases and 5 bases respectively, with 17 bases between them.

The chain recombines TRBV11-1 with TRBJ1-1; 7 bases line up with TRBD1. V shed 5 bases and J 4 bases; nucleotides not matched to a gene: 7. The CDR3 covers 14 residues. Germline CDR1 reads SGHAT; CDR2 reads FQDESV (reference sequence). The CDR3 DNA sequence: TGTGCCAGCAGCGGCCAAAGGGGGCCCACTGAAGCTTTCTTT. Its protein is CASSGQRGPTEAFF.

The chain combines TRBV3-1 (or the pseudogene TRBV3-2) with TRBJ2-3; D not resolved. The CDR3 has 15 amino acids. The germline V and J ends were trimmed by 1 base and 2 bases, with 10 bases remaining between them. Germline V CDR1 and CDR2: LGHDT, YNNKEL (reference sequence). As DNA, the CDR3 is TGTGCCAGCAGCCAAGGAGGAACCTTCACAGATACGCAGTATTTT. Its translation is CASSQGGTFTDTQYF.

The chain joins TRBV28 to TRBJ2-3, with D possibly TRBD2 on 5 matching bases. The CDR3 covers 13 residues. Trimming stripped 8 bases from V and 6 bases from J, with 15 bases between. Looked up from germline, CDR1 is MDHEN and CDR2 is SYDVKM. CDR3 amino acids: CASAPPERDTQYF. The CDR3 DNA reads as TGTGCCAGCGCCCCTCCCGAGCGGGATACGCAGTATTTT.

The chain links TRBV11-3 to TRBJ1-1; D remains unclear. V was cut by 4 bases and J by 2 bases, with 11 bases left in between. The CDR3 has 14 amino acids. Per germline, CDR1 SGHNT and CDR2 YENEEA. CDR3 sequence (DNA): TGTGCCAGCAGCTCGAACGGGATTAACACTGAAGCTTTCTTT. It codes for CASSSNGINTEAFF. Supplemented by reference TRBV11-3 and TRBJ1-1, the full variable domain reads EAGVVQSPRYKIIEKKQPVAFWCNPISGHNTLYWYLQNLGQGPELLIRYENEEAVDDSQLPKDRFSAERLKGVDSTLKIQPAELGDSAVYLCASSSNGINTEAFFGQGTRLTVV.

This clone is a singleton in its sample. This rearrangement joins TRBV27 to TRBJ2-6; weak D call: TRBD2 (6 bases). The CDR3 is 16 residues long. The V gene lost 5 bases and the J gene lost 1 base, with 12 bases spanning the gap. Germline lookup yields CDR1 MNHEY and CDR2 SMNVEV (reference sequence). CDR3 DNA: TGTGCCAGCAGTAGCCGTGGGGGGTCTGGGGCCAACGTCCTGACTTTC. It translates to CASSSRGGSGANVLTF.

The chain couples TRBV7-3 to TRBJ1-2; D gene unclear. CDR3 length: 14 amino acids. CDR1 and CDR2 from the germline V gene are SGHTA and FQGTGA. Between the trimmed V and J ends, which lost 2 bases and 8 bases, there was a span of 15 bases. In nucleotides, the CDR3 is TGTGCCAGCAGCTTAGGCGGGCTCGTCGGGGGCTACACCTTC. It yields the protein CASSLGGLVGGYTF.

V and J are TRBV6-5 and TRBJ1-1; no clear D. CDR3 length: 14 residues. Germline CDR1 MNHEY, CDR2 SVGAGI. The V end was cut by 6 bases, the J end by 1 base, with 12 bases between. In DNA, the CDR3 is TGTGCCAGCAGGGGTCTCAGGCGGAACACTGAAGCTTTCTTT. Amino acids: CASRGLRRNTEAFF.

The chain has TRBV6-1 and TRBJ2-5, with D maybe TRBD1 (6 bases). CDR3 size: 15 residues. From germline, CDR1 is MNHNS and CDR2 SASEGT. Trimming cost V 0 bases and J 2 bases, with 10 bases left between them. The CDR3 reads CASSEAGAIQETQYF. The CDR3 DNA reads as TGTGCCAGCAGTGAAGCGGGGGCGATTCAAGAGACCCAGTACTTC.

This clone was seen many times. Other DNA sequences from this sample encode an identical CDR3 as well. The rearrangement links TRBV9 to TRBJ1-1; D remains ambiguous. Germline-derived CDR1 and CDR2 are SGDLS and YYNGEE. Trimming took off 4 bases at V and 3 bases at J, with 7 bases between the two ends. The CDR3 is made up of 12 amino acids. The CDR3 DNA follows: TGTGCCAGCAGCCCGCGCGACACTGAAGCTTTCTTT. It is translated as CASSPRDTEAFF.

This chain uses TRBV2 with TRBJ2-3; 7 bases match TRBD1. CDR1 and CDR2 from the germline V gene are SNHLY and FYNNEI. J gave up 6 bases and V 2 bases, and 5 bases lay outside the gene matches. This CDR3 contains 14 residues. The chain's CDR3 is CASSELGGEDTQYF. The CDR3 nucleotides read TGTGCCAGCAGTGAATTAGGGGGCGAGGATACGCAGTATTTT.

J is TRBJ1-4 and V is TRBV5-1; D is unclear. Germline V gives CDR1 SGHRS, CDR2 YFSETQ. The CDR3 loop spans 15 amino acids. Trimming took 0 bases from V and 5 from J, leaving 11 bases between them. CDR3 residues: CASSLGPGLNEKLFF. The CDR3 bases are TGCGCCAGCAGCTTGGGACCCGGACTCAATGAAAAACTGTTTTTT. Variable domain in full (rest from reference TRBV5-1 and TRBJ1-4): KAGVTQTPRYLIKTRGQQVTLSCSPISGHRSVSWYQQTPGQGLQFLFEYFSETQRNKGNFPGRFSGRQFSNSRSEMNVSTLELGDSALYLCASSLGPGLNEKLFFGSGTQLSVL.

V and J are TRBV6-5 and TRBJ1-3; tentative D call: TRBD1 (5 bases). The CDR3 is 16 amino acids. Trimming pared 3 bases from V and 0 bases from J, leaving 12 bases between. The germline gives CDR1 MNHEY, CDR2 SVGAGI. The CDR3 sequence is CASSYSDSHSGNTIYF. The CDR3 bases are TGTGCCAGCAGTTATTCCGACAGCCACTCTGGAAACACCATATATTTT.

The chain uses TRBV4-2 and TRBJ2-3, with 7 bases fitting TRBD1. The J segment lost 2 bases and the V segment lost 2 bases, leaving 7 bases of the junction unmatched. Germline values: CDR1 LGHNA, CDR2 YNFKEQ. This CDR3 has 16 amino acids. In nucleotides, the CDR3 is TGTGCCAGCAGCCAAATCTCGGGACAGATCACAGATACGCAGTATTTT. Amino acid sequence: CASSQISGQITDTQYF.

This chain uses TRBV7-9 with TRBJ2-5; D not resolved. Germline CDR1 SEHNR, CDR2 FQNEAQ (reference sequence). The CDR3 totals 15 residues. The V end lost 4 bases, the J end lost 4 bases, and 16 bases lay between the germline ends. The CDR3 nucleotides are TGTGCCAGCAGCTCACCTGCGGCCTTAACAGAGACCCAGTACTTC. Protein sequence: CASSSPAALTETQYF.

This rearrangement joins TRBV5-1 to TRBJ1-1, with 10 bases matching TRBD1. CDR1 is SGHRS, CDR2 YFSETQ, per germline. This CDR3 is 15 amino acids long. J gave up 6 bases and V 3 bases, and 8 bases lay outside the gene matches. This CDR3 is CASSSRTGGNAEAFF. CDR3 DNA: TGCGCCAGCAGCTCGAGGACAGGGGGAAACGCTGAAGCTTTCTTT.

This clone was counted between two and nine times. As DNA, the CDR3 is TGTGCCAGCAGTTCGACAGGGTTGGTTAGAGGCTACACCTTC. Translating gives CASSSTGLVRGYTF. The chain recombines TRBV28 with TRBJ1-2, with 7 bases that match TRBD1. The junction had 10 bases not matched to a gene; V was cut back by 4 bases and J by 8 bases. Per germline, CDR1 MDHEN and CDR2 SYDVKM. CDR3 length: 14 amino acids.

A few counts support this clone. V gene TRBV10-3 combines with J gene TRBJ1-2; D remains unclear. Germline CDR1 and CDR2: ENHRY and SYGVKD. The CDR3 runs to 13 residues. Deletions cut 4 bases from V and 8 bases from J, with 14 bases between. CDR3 region: CAISVGRDEGYTF. In DNA form, the CDR3 reads TGTGCCATCAGTGTAGGGAGGGATGAAGGCTACACCTTC.

V and J are TRBV5-5 and TRBJ1-6; 10 positions agree with TRBD1. Germline CDR1 and CDR2: SGHKS and YYEKEE (reference sequence). V trimming: 4 bases; J trimming: 9 bases; junction bases outside the gene matches: 10. CDR3 size: 16 residues. The CDR3 DNA reads as TGTGCCAGCAGCCCTCCCGGGACAGGGGCTTCTTCACCCCTCCACTTT. Translation: CASSPPGTGASSPLHF.

The gene calls are TRBV9 and TRBJ1-1, with 8 bases matching TRBD1. Germline V lookup: CDR1 SGDLS, CDR2 YYNGEE. CDR3 size: 14 residues. The V and J ends lost 4 bases and 4 bases, in that order; junction bases with no gene match: 6. The CDR3 spells CASSPQTGGTEAFF. CDR3 sequence (DNA): TGTGCCAGCAGCCCTCAAACAGGGGGCACTGAAGCTTTCTTT.

CDR3 protein: CASSMTGRNGYTF. CDR3 nucleotides: TGCGCCAGCAGCATGACAGGGAGAAATGGCTACACCTTC. This rearrangement joins TRBV5-1 to TRBJ1-2; 7 bases are shared with TRBD1. The CDR3 has 13 residues. The junction had 6 bases not matched to a gene; V was cut back by 4 bases and J by 6 bases. Germline CDR1 is SGHRS and CDR2 is YFSETQ.

V gene TRBV3-1 (or the pseudogene TRBV3-2) combines with J gene TRBJ2-1, with TRBD1 matching over 8 bases. The ends lost 8 bases at V and 1 base at J; junction bases unmatched: 7. CDR3 length: 15 residues. CDR1 is LGHDT, CDR2 YNNKEL, per germline (reference sequence). CDR3 in amino acids: CASGGQGGSYNEQFF. The CDR3 DNA follows: TGTGCCAGCGGAGGACAGGGAGGATCCTACAATGAGCAGTTCTTC.

The CDR3 sequence is CASSLDASVTDTQYF. The CDR3 DNA sequence: TGCGCCAGCAGCTTGGACGCATCAGTGACAGATACGCAGTATTTT. This chain uses TRBV5-1 with TRBJ2-3; D is unclear. Per germline, CDR1 SGHRS and CDR2 YFSETQ. V lost 0 bases, J lost 3 bases, and 11 bases lay in between. The CDR3 has 15 residues.

The rearrangement joins TRBV5-1 to TRBJ1-4; TRBD1 aligns across 7 bases. V trimming: 7 bases; J trimming: 7 bases; junction bases outside the gene matches: 10. Germline V gives CDR1 SGHRS, CDR2 YFSETQ. The CDR3 has 14 amino acids. CDR3 in DNA: TGCGCCAGCGGTCCCGGGACAGAGGGTGAAAAACTGTTTTTT. It translates to CASGPGTEGEKLFF.

CDR3 sequence: CASSNYLSLPTEAFF. For the CDR3, the DNA is TGTGCCAGCAGCAACTATCTCTCACTACCCACTGAAGCTTTCTTT. V gene TRBV21-1 combines with J gene TRBJ1-1. TRBV21-1 is an annotated pseudogene. The CDR3 extends over 15 amino acids.